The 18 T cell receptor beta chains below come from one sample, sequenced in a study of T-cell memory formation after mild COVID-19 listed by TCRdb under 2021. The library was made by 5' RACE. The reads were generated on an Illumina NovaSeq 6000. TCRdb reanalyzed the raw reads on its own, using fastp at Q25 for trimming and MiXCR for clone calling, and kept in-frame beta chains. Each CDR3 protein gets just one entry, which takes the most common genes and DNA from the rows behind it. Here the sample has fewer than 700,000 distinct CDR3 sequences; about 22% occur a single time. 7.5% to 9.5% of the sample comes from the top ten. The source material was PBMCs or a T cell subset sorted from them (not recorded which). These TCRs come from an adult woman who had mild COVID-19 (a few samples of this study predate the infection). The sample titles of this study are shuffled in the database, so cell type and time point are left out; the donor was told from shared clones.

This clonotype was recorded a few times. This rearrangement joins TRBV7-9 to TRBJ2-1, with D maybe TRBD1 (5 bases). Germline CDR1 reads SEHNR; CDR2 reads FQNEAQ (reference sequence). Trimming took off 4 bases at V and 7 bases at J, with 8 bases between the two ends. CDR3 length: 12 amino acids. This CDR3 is CASSSGWNEQFF. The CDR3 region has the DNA TGTGCCAGCAGCTCAGGGTGGAATGAGCAGTTCTTC.

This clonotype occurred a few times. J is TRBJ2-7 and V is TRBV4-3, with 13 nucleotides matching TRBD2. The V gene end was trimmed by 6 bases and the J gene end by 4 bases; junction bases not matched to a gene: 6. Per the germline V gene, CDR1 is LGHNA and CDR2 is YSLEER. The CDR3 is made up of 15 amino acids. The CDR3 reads CASSLLAGGPYEQYF. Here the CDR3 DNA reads TGCGCCAGCAGTTTACTAGCGGGAGGGCCTTACGAGCAGTACTTC.

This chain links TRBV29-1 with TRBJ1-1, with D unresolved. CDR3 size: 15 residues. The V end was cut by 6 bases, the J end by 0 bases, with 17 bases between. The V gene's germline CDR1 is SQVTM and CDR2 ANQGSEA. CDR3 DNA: TGCAGCGTCTCCTTCAAACTACGCATGAACACTGAAGCTTTCTTT. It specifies CSVSFKLRMNTEAFF.

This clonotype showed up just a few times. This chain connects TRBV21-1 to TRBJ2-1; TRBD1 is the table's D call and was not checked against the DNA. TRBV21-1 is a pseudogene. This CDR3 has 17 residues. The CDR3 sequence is CASSNRWGGTPYNEQFF. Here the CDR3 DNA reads TGTGCCAGCAGCAACCGTTGGGGGGGCACCCCCTACAATGAGCAGTTCTTC.

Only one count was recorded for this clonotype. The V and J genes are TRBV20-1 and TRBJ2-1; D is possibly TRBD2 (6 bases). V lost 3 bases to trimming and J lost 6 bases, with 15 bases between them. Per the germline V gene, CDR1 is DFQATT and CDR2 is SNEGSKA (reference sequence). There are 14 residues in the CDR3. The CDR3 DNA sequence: TGCAGTGCTAGTTCACCGGGAGTTGTCAATGAGCAGTTCTTC. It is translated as CSASSPGVVNEQFF.

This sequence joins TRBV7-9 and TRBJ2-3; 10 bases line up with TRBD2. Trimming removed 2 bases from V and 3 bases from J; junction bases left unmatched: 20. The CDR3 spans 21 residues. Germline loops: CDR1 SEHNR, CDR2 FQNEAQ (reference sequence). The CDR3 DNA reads TGTGCCAGCAGCTTACGGGCGCGAGCGGGAGGGCCGGGGCTGAGGACAGATACGCAGTATTTT. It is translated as CASSLRARAGGPGLRTDTQYF.

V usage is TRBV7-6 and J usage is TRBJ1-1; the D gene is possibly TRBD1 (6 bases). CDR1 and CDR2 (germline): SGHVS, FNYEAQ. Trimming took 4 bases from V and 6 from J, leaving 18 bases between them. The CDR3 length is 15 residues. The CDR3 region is CASSSTPQGIPEAFF. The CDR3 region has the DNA TGTGCCAGCAGCTCAACACCCCAGGGGATCCCTGAAGCTTTCTTT.

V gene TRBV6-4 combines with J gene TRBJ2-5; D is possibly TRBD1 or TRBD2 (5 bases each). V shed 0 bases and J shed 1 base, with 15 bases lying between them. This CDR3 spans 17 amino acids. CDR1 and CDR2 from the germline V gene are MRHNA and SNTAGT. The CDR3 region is CASSDSSLGDPQETQYF. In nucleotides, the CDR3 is TGTGCCAGCAGTGACTCATCCCTGGGGGATCCCCAAGAGACCCAGTACTTC.

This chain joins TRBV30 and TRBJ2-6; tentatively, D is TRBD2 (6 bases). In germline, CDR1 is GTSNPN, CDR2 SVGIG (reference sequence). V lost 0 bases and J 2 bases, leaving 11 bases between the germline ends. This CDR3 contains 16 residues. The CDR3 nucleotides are TGTGCCTGGAGTGTACGGGGGAGGCCTGGGGCCAACGTCCTGACTTTC. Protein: CAWSVRGRPGANVLTF.

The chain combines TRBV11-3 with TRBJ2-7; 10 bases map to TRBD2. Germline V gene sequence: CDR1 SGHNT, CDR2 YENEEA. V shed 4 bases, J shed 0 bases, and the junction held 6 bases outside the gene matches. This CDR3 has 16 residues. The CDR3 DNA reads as TGTGCCAGCAGCTCCCCGGGACTAGCGATCTCCTACGAGCAGTACTTC. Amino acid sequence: CASSSPGLAISYEQYF.

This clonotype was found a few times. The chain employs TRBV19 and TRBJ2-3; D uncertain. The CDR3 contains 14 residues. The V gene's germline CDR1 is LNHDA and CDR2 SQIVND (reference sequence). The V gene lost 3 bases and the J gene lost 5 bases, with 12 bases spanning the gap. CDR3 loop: CASSIGTLQDTQYF. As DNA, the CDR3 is TGTGCCAGTAGTATCGGAACACTCCAAGATACGCAGTATTTT.

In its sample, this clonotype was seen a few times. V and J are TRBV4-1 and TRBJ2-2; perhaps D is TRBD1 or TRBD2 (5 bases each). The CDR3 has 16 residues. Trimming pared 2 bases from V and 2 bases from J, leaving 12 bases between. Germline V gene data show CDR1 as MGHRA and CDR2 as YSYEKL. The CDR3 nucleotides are TGCGCCAGCAGCCAAAGAGGGGCGAGTAACACCGGGGAGCTGTTTTTT. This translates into CASSQRGASNTGELFF.

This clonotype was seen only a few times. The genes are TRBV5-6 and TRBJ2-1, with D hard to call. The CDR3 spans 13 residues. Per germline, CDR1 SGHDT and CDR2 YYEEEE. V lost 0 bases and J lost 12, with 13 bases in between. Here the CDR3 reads CASSLAEAKGQFF. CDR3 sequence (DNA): TGTGCCAGCAGCTTGGCAGAGGCAAAGGGGCAGTTCTTC.

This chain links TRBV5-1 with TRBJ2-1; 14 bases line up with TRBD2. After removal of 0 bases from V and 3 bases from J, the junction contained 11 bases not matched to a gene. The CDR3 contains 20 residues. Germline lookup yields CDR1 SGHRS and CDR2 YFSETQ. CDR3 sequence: CASSLAFVQTSGRVYNEQFF. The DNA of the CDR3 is TGCGCCAGCAGCTTGGCCTTCGTCCAGACTAGCGGGAGGGTCTACAATGAGCAGTTCTTC.

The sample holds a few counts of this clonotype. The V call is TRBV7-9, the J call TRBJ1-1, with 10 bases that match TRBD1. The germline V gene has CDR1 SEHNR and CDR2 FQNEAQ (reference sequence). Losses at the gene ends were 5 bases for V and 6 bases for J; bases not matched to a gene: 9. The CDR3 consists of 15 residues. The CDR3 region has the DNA TGTGCCAGCAGCGGGGGGGGACAGGGGTCCGCTGAAGCTTTCTTT. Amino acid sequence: CASSGGGQGSAEAFF.

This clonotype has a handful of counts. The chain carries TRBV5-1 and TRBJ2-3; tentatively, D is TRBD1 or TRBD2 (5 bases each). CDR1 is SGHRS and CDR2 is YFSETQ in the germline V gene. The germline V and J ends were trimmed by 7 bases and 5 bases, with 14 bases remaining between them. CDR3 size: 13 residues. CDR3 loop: CASGPPGGDTQYF. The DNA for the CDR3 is TGCGCCAGCGGCCCCCCTGGGGGAGATACGCAGTATTTT.

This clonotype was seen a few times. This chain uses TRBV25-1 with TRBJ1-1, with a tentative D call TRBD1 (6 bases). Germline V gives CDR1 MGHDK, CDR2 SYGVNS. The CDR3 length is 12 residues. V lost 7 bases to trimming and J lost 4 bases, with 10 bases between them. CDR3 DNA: TGTGCCAGCACCCGGGGGCGCACTGAAGCTTTCTTT. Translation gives CASTRGRTEAFF.

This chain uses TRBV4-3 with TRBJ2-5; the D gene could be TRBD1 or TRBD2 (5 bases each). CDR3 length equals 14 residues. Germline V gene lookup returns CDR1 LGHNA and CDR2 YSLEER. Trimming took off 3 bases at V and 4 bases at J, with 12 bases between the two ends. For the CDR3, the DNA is TGCGCCAGCAGCCATAGGACTGGGACAGAGACCCAGTACTTC. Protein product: CASSHRTGTETQYF.